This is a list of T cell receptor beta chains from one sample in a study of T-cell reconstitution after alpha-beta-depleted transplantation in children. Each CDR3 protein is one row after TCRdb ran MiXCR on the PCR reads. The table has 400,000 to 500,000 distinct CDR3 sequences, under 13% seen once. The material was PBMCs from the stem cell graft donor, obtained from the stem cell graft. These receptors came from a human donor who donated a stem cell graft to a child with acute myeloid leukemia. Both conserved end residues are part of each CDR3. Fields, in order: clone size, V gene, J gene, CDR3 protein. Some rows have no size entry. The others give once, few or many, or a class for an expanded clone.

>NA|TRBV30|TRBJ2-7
CAWSNPDRGLYEQYF
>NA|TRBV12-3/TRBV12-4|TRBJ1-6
CASSHIQGAASPLHF
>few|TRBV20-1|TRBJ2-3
CSARGRESTDTQYF
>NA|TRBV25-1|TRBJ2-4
CASSHAGVGGSAKNIQYF
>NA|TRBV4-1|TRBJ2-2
CASSPRGQGAGGELFF
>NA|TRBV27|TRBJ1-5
CASSLLTDQPQHF
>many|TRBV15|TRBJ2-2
CATSSDSGRPRFGELFF
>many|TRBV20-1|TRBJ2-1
CSARDKWTSGMSYEQFF
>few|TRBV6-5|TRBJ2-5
CASSYSVTGRMAQYF
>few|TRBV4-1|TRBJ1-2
CASSQALDRNGYTF
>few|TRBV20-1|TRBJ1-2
CSASSGGWVYTF
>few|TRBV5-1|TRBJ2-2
CASSLVLLREGAGELFF
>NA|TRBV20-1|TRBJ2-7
CSARWDRGTYEQYF
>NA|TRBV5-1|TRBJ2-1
CASSFFSAGVGYNEQFF
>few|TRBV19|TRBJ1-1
CASSIRDGPEAFF
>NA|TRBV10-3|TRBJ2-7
CAISESTRGSYEQYF
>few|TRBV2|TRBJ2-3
CASSGASGADTQYF
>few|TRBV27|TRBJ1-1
CASTPTGRWNTEAFF
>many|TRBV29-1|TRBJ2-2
CSVDAGGPIGELFF
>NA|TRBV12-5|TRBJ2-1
CASGLSSSYNEQFF
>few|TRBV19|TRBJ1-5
CATRDSWTSNQPQHF
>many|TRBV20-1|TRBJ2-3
CSARDFRGSTDTQYF
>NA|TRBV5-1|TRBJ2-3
CASSSALTGTDTQYF
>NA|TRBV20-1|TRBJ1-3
CCFERGWPGSGNTIYF
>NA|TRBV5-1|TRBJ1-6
CASSLASAYNSPLHF
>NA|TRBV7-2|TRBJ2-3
CASSSREGLALTDTQYF
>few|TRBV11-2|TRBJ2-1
CASRWGFNEQFF
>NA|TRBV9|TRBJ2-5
CASSVDERGGQETQYF
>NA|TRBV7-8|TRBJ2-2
CASSRRGANTGELFF
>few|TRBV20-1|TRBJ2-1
CSARTTSGGYNEQFF
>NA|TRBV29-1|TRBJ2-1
CSVPLAGLNEQFF
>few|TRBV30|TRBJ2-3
CAWRKGTGGANTQYF
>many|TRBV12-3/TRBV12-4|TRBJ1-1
CASSLAGGNTEAFF
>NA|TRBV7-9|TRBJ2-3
CASSLTEPQLGDTQYF
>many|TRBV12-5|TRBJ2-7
CASGDYGEQYF
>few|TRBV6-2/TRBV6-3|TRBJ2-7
CASSPDYIYEQYF
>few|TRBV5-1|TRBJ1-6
CASSSQENSPLHF
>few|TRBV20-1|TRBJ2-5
CSAPGRAGETQYF
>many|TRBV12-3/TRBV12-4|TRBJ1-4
CASSLTPRGINEKLFF
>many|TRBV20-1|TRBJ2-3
CSASQVVGTDTQYF
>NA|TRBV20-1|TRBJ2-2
CSAWDANTGELFF
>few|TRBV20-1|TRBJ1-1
CSASDSSRTEAFF
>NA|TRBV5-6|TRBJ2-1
CASSWGFNEQFF
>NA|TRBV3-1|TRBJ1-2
CASSKTGTGTGYTF
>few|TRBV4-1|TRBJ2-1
CASSQDLGTDNEQFF
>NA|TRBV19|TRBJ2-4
CASSILEGAKNIQYF
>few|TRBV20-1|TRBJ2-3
CSATDGTGVYF
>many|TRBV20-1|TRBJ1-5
CSARESDRAGSNQPQHF
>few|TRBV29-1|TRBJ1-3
CSVDVGSGNTIYF